This TCR beta chain was recorded in a study of PD-1 blockade in classical Hodgkin lymphoma. The trim removed 1 base at V and 7 bases at J, leaving 8 bases unmatched. This CDR3 spans 15 amino acids. Germline CDR1 reads GTSNPN; CDR2 reads SVGIG (reference sequence). Study-level findings and limits: Prior therapy or disease activity may underlie the repertoire differences, whose causes remain undefined. Compared with baseline, CD4+ but not CD8+ TCR diversity had risen significantly by C4D1. Lower baseline TCR diversity marked trial partial responders and progressors.

Notes on this clone: The target antigen is unknown.

Libraries were prepared by immunoSEQ multiplex PCR; TCRdb keeps only in-frame clonotypes and omits some of them. The sample comprises some 20,000 clones, less than 90% of which are singletons, and less than 5.5% rests with the top ten. Time point described: cycle 4 day 1 (C4D1), after 5 to 7 weeks of nivolumab. Patients all relapsed after autologous stem cell transplantation, and there was variation in brentuximab vedotin exposure. Applied to thawed PBMCs, magnetic negative selection was the method used to isolate CD8+ T cells. Sequenced material: CD8+ T cells from blood, taken before the fourth cycle of nivolumab. The sequence derives from a human donor with classical Hodgkin lymphoma. This chain connects TRBV30 to TRBJ2-1; 9 positions match TRBD2. The CDR3 here is CAWSAGSGSGNEQFF. CDR3 in DNA: TGTGCCTGGAGTGCAGGTAGCGGGAGTGGGAATGAGCAGTTCTTC.